This T cell receptor beta chain was recorded in a study of CD8 T cells in Susac syndrome. Study details: Patients with Susac syndrome were therapy-naive, taking corticosteroids, with some also receiving intravenous immunoglobulin, or taking intravenous immunoglobulin alone at the time their blood was drawn. Findings of the study overall: The study admitted that it had a relatively small number of individuals in its TCR sequencing and HLA analysis.

The V gene lost 1 base and the J gene lost 4 bases, with 10 bases spanning the gap. This CDR3 is 14 amino acids long. Per the germline V gene, CDR1 is SEHNR and CDR2 is FQNEAQ (reference sequence). TCR beta sequencing covered blood CD8+ and CD4+ T cells. RNA in amounts of about 0.5 to 1 ug was reverse transcribed with random hexamers. An immunoSEQ multiplex PCR amplified TCR beta CDR3 over 54 Vbeta and 13 Jbeta. TCRdb itself ran the immunoSEQ multiplex PCR reads through MiXCR, one entry per CDR3 protein. The sample carries 75,000 or so distinct CDR3 sequences, over 85% recorded once. As regards this clonotype: Antigen: not known.

The V gene is TRBV7-9, the J gene TRBJ1-2; D not resolved. Sequencing used CD8+ T cells from PBMCs. This TCR came from a human donor with Susac syndrome. CDR3: CASSLGLVPYGYTF. Written as DNA, the CDR3 is TGTGCCAGCAGCTTAGGATTGGTACCCTATGGCTACACCTTC.